Below are 2 T cell receptor beta chains sequenced from a single sample in a study of response to subunit inactivated influenza vaccine. In TCRdb, the RT-PCR reads were re-called with MiXCR into one record per CDR3 protein. Counted here are under 550,000 distinct CDR3 sequences, 7.2% occurring once; the ten biggest clones make up about 12%. Sequencing used PBMCs from blood, obtained roughly 24 months after vaccination. These receptor sequences come from a man between 45 and 75 years old who received an inactivated influenza vaccine.

This clonotype was seen ten or more times. This chain uses TRBV12-3 or TRBV12-4 with TRBJ2-1; 14 nucleotides line up with TRBD2. J lost 10 bases, V lost 5 bases, and 4 bases had no gene match. The CDR3 is 14 amino acids. CDR3 sequence (DNA): TGTGCCAGCAGTATGGGACTAGCGGGAGTCGAGCAGTTCTTC. It translates to CASSMGLAGVEQFF.

A few counts support this clonotype. The V call is TRBV29-1, the J call TRBJ2-1; D assignment may be TRBD1 or TRBD2 (6 bases each). Germline-derived CDR1 and CDR2 are SQVTM and ANQGSEA. CDR3 length: 15 residues. V was trimmed by 7 bases and J by 3 bases, leaving 19 bases between them. Written as DNA, the CDR3 is TGCAGCGGAGAACGGGGGCAGTCCTACTACAATGAGCAGTTCTTC. It encodes CSGERGQSYYNEQFF.